This T cell receptor beta chain emerged from a study of follicular helper T cells after annual influenza vaccination. Time point noted: 2014-2015 season, pre-vaccination. The CDR3 runs to 13 residues. V lost 5 bases to trimming and J lost 7 bases, with 9 bases between them. CDR1 MRHNA and CDR2 SNTAGT come from the germline V gene. Measured with immunoSEQ multiplex PCR; TCRdb has only the in-frame clones, and not every one. Of some 10,000 clones listed, roughly 86% are singletons. This clone turned up a few times. The sample in question was CXCR5- memory CD4+ T cells sorted from blood, obtained on the day of influenza vaccination. The sequence came from an adult who received the influenza vaccine. This chain uses TRBV6-4 with TRBJ1-6; perhaps TRBD1 as D (6 bases). This CDR3 is CASSWDINSPLHF. The DNA of the CDR3 is TGTGCCAGCAGTTGGGACATAAATTCACCCCTCCACTTT.